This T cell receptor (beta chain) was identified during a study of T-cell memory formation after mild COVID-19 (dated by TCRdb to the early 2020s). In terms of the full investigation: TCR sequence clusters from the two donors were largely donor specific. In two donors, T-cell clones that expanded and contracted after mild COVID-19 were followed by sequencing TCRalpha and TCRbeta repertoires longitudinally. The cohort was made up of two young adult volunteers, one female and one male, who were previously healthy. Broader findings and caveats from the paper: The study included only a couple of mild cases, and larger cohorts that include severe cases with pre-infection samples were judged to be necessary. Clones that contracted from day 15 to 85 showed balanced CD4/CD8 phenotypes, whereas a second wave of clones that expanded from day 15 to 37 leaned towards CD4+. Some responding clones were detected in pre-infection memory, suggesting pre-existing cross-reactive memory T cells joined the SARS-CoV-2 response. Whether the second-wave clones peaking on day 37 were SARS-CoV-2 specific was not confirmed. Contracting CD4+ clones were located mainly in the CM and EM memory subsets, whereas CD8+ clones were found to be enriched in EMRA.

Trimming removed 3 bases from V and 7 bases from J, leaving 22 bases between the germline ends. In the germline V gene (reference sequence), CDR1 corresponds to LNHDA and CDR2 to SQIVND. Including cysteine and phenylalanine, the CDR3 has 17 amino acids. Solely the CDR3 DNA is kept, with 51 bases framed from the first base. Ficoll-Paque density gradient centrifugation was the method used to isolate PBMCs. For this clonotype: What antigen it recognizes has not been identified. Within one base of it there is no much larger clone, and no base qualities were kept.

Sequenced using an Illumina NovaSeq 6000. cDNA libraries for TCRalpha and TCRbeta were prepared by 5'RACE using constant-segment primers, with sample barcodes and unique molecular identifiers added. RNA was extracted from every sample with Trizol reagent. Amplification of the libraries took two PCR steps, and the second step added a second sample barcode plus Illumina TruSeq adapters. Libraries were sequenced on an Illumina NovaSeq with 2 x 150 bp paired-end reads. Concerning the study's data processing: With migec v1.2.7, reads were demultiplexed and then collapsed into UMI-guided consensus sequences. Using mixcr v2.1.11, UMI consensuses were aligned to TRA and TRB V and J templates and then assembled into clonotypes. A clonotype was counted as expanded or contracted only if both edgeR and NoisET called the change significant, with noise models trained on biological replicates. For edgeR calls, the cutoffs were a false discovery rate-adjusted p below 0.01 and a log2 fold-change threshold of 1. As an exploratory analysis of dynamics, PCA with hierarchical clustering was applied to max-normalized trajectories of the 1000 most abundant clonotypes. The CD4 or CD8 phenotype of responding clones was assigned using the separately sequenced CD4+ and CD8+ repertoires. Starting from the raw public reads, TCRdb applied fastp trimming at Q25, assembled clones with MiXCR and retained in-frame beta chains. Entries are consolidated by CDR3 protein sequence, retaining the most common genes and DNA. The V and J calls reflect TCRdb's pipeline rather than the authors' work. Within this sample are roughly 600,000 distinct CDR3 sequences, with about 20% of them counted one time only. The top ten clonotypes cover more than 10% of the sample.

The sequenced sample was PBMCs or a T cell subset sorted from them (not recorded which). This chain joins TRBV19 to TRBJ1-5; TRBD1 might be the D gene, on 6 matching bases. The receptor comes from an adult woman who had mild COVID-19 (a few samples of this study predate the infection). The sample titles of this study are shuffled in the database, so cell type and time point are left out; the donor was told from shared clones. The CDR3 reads CASSMGIRAGDGQPQHF. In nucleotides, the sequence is TGTGCCAGTAGTATGGGTATTCGGGCAGGGGATGGACAGCCCCAGCATTTT.